Listed here are 18 T cell receptor beta chains from one sample, sequenced in a study of Graves' ophthalmopathy and Graves' hyperthyroidism. From RNA, the CDR3 regions of TCR beta chains were amplified and sequenced. After a first-round RT-PCR with HTBI primers, a second-round multiplex PCR was run. MiXCR was run by TCRdb on the multiplex PCR reads, yielding one entry per CDR3 protein. Here the sample spans about 380,000 distinct CDR3 sequences, less than 20% being singletons. Specimen: peripheral blood. All receptors come from a woman between 18 and 29 years old with stable Graves' hyperthyroidism.

The CDR3 spells CASSPQAGQGFYEQYF. The CDR3 nucleotides read TGTGCCAGTAGTCCACAGGCAGGACAAGGCTTCTACGAGCAGTACTTC. The V gene is TRBV19, the J gene TRBJ2-7, with a possible D match to TRBD1 (5 bases). CDR1 is LNHDA, CDR2 SQIVND, per germline (reference sequence). The CDR3 covers 16 residues. Trimming took 5 bases from V and 3 from J, leaving 20 bases between them. Full variable domain (missing parts from reference TRBV19 and TRBJ2-7): DGGITQSPKYLFRKEGQNVTLSCEQNLNHDAMYWYRQDPGQGLRLIYYSQIVNDFQKGDIAEGYSVSREKKESFPLTVTSAQKNPTAFYLCASSPQAGQGFYEQYFGPGTRLTVT.

This clonotype was seen repeatedly, ten times or more. V is TRBV12-3 or TRBV12-4 and J is TRBJ1-1; maybe TRBD1 (5 bases). The CDR3 is made up of 14 amino acids. Trimming left V 5 bases short and J 5 bases short, with 15 bases between. The CDR3 coding sequence is TGTGCCAGCAGTGGGGCGGGCCGTAGGACTGAAGCTTTCTTT. It yields the protein CASSGAGRRTEAFF.

This clonotype was detected ten times or more. The rearrangement links TRBV6-5 to TRBJ2-7; the D gene is possibly TRBD1 (5 bases). Germline V gives CDR1 MNHEY, CDR2 SVGAGI. V shed 8 bases and J shed 5 bases, with 19 bases lying between them. There are 14 residues in the CDR3. CDR3 DNA sequence: TGTGCCAGCGGTTCAGGGTGGAACCGCGACGAGCAGTACTTC. Its translation: CASGSGWNRDEQYF.

This clonotype was seen many times. The chain employs TRBV11-2 and TRBJ2-7; TRBD1 is a possible D gene (6 bases). This CDR3 has 15 amino acids. Germline V lookup: CDR1 SGHAT, CDR2 FQNNGV. Trimming took off 5 bases at V and 6 bases at J, with 20 bases between the two ends. CDR3 nucleotide sequence: TGTGCCAGCAGCCTCAGCCCAGGGGTGGCCCGCGAGCAGTACTTC. Its protein is CASSLSPGVAREQYF. The entire variable domain, with the rest obtained from reference TRBV11-2 and TRBJ2-7, is as follows: EAGVAQSPRYKIIEKRQSVAFWCNPISGHATLYWYQQILGQGPKLLIQFQNNGVVDDSQLPKDRFSAERLKGVDSTLKIQPAKLEDSAVYLCASSLSPGVAREQYFGPGTRLTVT.

This clonotype was counted at least ten times. The chain joins TRBV20-1 to TRBJ2-7; 8 bases align to TRBD1. The CDR3 has 13 amino acids. V gave up 6 bases and J gave up 4 bases; unmatched junction bases: 8. The germline gives CDR1 DFQATT, CDR2 SNEGSKA (reference sequence). CDR3 DNA sequence: TGCAGTGCACCGGGACAGGTTTCTTACGAGCAGTACTTC. Amino acid sequence: CSAPGQVSYEQYF.

This clonotype showed up many times. The chain couples TRBV13 to TRBJ1-2; 7 bases match TRBD1. Germline lookup yields CDR1 PRHDT and CDR2 FYEKMQ (reference sequence). The CDR3 length is 19 residues. J lost 3 bases, V lost 4 bases, and 20 bases had no gene match. CDR3 sequence reads: CASSSTFEGYRGSDYGYTF. The CDR3 bases are TGTGCCAGCAGCTCCACCTTCGAGGGCTACAGGGGTTCCGACTATGGCTACACCTTC.

This clonotype occurred many times. This chain uses TRBV12-3 or TRBV12-4 with TRBJ1-5; D not certain. There are 15 residues in the CDR3. Trimming left V 6 bases short and J 5 bases short, with 17 bases between. This chain's CDR3 is CASSSLDEGDQPQHF. The CDR3 region has the DNA TGTGCCAGCAGCTCCCTAGACGAGGGAGATCAGCCCCAGCATTTT.

J is TRBJ1-1 and V is TRBV10-3; D is perhaps TRBD1 (6 bases). Trimming pared 5 bases from V and 1 base from J, leaving 11 bases between. This CDR3 is built from 14 residues. Germline CDR1 reads ENHRY; CDR2 reads SYGVKD. The CDR3 reads CAISTGQENTEAFF. The CDR3 DNA reads TGTGCCATCAGTACAGGGCAGGAGAACACTGAAGCTTTCTTT.

There are many counts of this clonotype. The chain links TRBV5-1 to TRBJ2-5, with 14 bases identical to TRBD2. J lost 4 bases, V lost 8 bases, and 4 bases had no gene match. The germline CDR1 and CDR2 sequences are SGHRS and YFSETQ. The CDR3 length is 14 residues. CDR3 nucleotide sequence: TGCGCCAGTGGGACTAGCGGGGGAAGAGAGACCCAGTACTTC. Protein product: CASGTSGGRETQYF.

The chain employs TRBV28 and TRBJ2-7; D is ambiguous. CDR1 and CDR2 (germline): MDHEN, SYDVKM. Between the trimmed V and J ends, which lost 1 base and 3 bases, there was a span of 4 bases. CDR3 length: 12 residues. In DNA, the CDR3 is TGTGCCAGCAGTTTATTAAACTACGAGCAGTACTTC. Protein product: CASSLLNYEQYF.

This clonotype was recorded a few times. The chain links TRBV5-1 to TRBJ2-3; D uncertain. The CDR3 has 13 amino acids. CDR1 and CDR2 from the germline V gene are SGHRS and YFSETQ. V was shortened by 6 bases and J by 5 bases, with 13 bases between the two germline ends. CDR3 residues: CASKIQLIDTQYF. CDR3 coding DNA: TGCGCCAGCAAGATACAGTTGATAGATACGCAGTATTTT.

This clonotype was seen repeatedly, ten times or more. This rearrangement joins TRBV10-3 to TRBJ1-1; possible D gene TRBD1, 5 bases. This CDR3 is 15 amino acids long. V was clipped by 6 bases and J by 5 bases, with 19 bases between them. Germline V CDR1 and CDR2: ENHRY, SYGVKD. The CDR3 DNA sequence: TGTGCCATCAGCCAGGGTCCGGCTTTGGGGACTGAAGCTTTCTTT. Its protein product is CAISQGPALGTEAFF.

V usage is TRBV28 and J usage is TRBJ2-5; D unclear. CDR3 length: 15 residues. Trimming took 4 bases from V and 1 from J, leaving 13 bases between them. CDR1 is MDHEN, CDR2 SYDVKM, per germline. The CDR3 sequence: CASSSQGPVQETQYF. The CDR3 DNA sequence: TGTGCCAGCAGTTCCCAAGGACCCGTCCAAGAGACCCAGTACTTC.

Ten or more counts support this clonotype. J is TRBJ1-2 and V is TRBV6-1; the match to TRBD1 covers 9 bases. This CDR3 is 13 amino acids long. Losses at the gene ends were 6 bases for V and 5 bases for J; bases not matched to a gene: 4. From germline, CDR1 is MNHNS and CDR2 SASEGT. The CDR3 coding sequence is TGTGCCAGCAGGGAGACAGGGGGATATGGCTACACCTTC. Its translation: CASRETGGYGYTF.

This clonotype has at least ten counts. The CDR3 DNA reads TGTGCCAGCAGTGCCGTTGGGGGGGGAGAGACCCAGTACTTC. This encodes CASSAVGGGETQYF. V usage is TRBV7-2 and J usage is TRBJ2-5; 7 bases match TRBD2. V trimming: 6 bases; J trimming: 4 bases; junction bases outside the gene matches: 8. The germline V gene encodes CDR1 SGHTA and CDR2 FQGNSA. CDR3 length: 14 amino acids.

At least ten counts were recorded for this clonotype. The CDR3 bases are TGTGCCAGCAGAACAGGGGGCCTTTCAACCGGGGAGCTGTTTTTT. Its translation is CASRTGGLSTGELFF. V is TRBV2 and J is TRBJ2-2, with 9 bases fitting TRBD1. With V trimmed by 6 bases and J by 5 bases, 7 bases remained unmatched. Germline V gene sequence: CDR1 SNHLY, CDR2 FYNNEI. The CDR3 spans 15 residues.

In this sample, this clonotype turned up many times. The chain links TRBV12-3 or TRBV12-4 to TRBJ2-5; 9 bases agree with TRBD2. This CDR3 comprises 16 residues. V lost 4 bases, J lost 0 bases, and 6 bases stayed unmatched. CDR3 in amino acids: CASSWGLAGNQETQYF. CDR3 bases: TGTGCCAGCAGTTGGGGGCTAGCGGGGAACCAAGAGACCCAGTACTTC.

This clonotype was seen ten or more times. V gene TRBV7-2 combines with J gene TRBJ1-2; D unresolved. This CDR3 region has 14 residues. In germline, CDR1 is SGHTA, CDR2 FQGNSA. Deletions cut 5 bases from V and 1 base from J, with 11 bases between. CDR3 coding DNA: TGTGCCAGCAGCCCCTGGGGATTTAACTATGGCTACACCTTC. It encodes CASSPWGFNYGYTF.